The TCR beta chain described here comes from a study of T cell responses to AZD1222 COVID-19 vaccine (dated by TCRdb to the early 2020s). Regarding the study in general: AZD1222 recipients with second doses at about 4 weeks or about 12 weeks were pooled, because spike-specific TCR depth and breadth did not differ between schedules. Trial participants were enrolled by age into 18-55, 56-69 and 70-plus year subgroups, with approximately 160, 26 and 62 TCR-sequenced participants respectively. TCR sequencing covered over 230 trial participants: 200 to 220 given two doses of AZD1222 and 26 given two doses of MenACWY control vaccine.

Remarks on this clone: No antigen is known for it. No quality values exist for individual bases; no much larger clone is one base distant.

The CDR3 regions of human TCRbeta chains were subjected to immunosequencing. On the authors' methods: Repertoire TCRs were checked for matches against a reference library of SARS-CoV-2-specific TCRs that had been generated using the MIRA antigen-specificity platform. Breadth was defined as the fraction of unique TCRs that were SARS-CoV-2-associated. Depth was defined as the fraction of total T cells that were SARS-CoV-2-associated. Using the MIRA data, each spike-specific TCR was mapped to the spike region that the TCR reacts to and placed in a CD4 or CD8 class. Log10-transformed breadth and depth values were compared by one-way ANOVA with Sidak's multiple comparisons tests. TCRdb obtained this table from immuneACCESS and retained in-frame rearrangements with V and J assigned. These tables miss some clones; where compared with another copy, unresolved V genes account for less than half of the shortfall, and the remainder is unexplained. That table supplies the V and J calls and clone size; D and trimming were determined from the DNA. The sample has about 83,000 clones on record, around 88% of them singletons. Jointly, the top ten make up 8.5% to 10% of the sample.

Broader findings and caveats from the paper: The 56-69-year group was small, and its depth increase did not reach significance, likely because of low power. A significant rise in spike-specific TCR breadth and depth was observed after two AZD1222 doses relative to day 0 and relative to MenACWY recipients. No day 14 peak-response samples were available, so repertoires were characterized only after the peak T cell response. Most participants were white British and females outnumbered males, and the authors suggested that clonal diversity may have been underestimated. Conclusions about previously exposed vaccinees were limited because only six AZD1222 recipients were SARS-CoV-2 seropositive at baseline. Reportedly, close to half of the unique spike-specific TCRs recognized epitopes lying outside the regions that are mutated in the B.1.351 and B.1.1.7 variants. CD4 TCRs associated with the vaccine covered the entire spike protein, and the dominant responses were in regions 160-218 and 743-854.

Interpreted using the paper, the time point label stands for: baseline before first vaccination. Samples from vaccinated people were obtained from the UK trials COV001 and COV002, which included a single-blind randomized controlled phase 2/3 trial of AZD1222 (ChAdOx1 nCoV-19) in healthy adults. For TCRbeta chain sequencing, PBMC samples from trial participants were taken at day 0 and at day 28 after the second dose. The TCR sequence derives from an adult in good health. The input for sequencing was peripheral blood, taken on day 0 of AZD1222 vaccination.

The CDR3 protein is CAWSPEQETSTDTQYF. In nucleotide form, the sequence is TGTGCCTGGAGTCCCGAGCAAGAGACTAGCACAGATACGCAGTATTTT. The chain is made from TRBV30 and TRBJ2-3; the D gene lacks a confident call. The CDR3 runs 16 amino acids, cysteine and phenylalanine included. Left in the record is the CDR3 DNA by itself, 48 bases read in frame from the first base. Based on the germline V gene (reference sequence), the CDR1 and CDR2 sequences are GTSNPN and SVGIG. V loses 2 bases, J loses 0 bases, and the germline ends lie 15 bases apart.